This TCR beta chain was identified in a study of identical twins. Notes on the study in general: Fewer insertions were carried by abundant cord blood beta clonotypes, but none was seen in memory repertoires. Diverse VJ usage suggested most zero-insertion clonotypes were not invariant T cells.

The germline gives CDR1 SGHRS, CDR2 YFSETQ. The CDR3 loop spans 15 amino acids. After removal of 3 bases from V and 7 bases from J, the junction contained 7 bases not matched to a gene. A note on this clonotype: The antigen is unknown.

cDNA molecules carried unique molecular identifiers, and template switching added a universal primer site. TCRdb reanalysed the 5' RACE reads using MiXCR and keeps one entry per CDR3 protein. This table has 1.5 million to 2 million distinct CDR3 sequences, roughly 35% appearing once. This receptor was obtained from a newborn girl in good health. This chain uses TRBV5-1 with TRBJ2-7; TRBD2 matches 13 bases. The sample comprised cord blood. The DNA of the CDR3 is TGCGCCAGCAGCTCCGGGACTAGCGGGGAGAGAGAGCAGTACTTC. It codes for CASSSGTSGEREQYF.